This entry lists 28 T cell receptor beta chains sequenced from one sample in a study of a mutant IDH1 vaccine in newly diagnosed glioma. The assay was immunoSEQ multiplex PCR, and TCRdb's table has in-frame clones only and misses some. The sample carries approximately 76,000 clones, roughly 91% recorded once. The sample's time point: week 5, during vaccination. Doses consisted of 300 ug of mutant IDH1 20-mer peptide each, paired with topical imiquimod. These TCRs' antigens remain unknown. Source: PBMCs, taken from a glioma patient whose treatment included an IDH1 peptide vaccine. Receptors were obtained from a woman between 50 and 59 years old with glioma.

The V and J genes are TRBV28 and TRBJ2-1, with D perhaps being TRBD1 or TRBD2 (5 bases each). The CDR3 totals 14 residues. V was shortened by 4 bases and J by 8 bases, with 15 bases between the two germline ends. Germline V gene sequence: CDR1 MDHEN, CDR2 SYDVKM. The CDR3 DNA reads TGTGCCAGCAGTTCCCCACTAGGGGTGGATGAGCAGTTCTTC. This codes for CASSSPLGVDEQFF.

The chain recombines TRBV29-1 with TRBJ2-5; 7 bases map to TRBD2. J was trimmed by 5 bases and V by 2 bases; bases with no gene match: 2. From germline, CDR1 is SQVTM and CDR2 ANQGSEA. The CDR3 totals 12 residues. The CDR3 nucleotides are TGCAGCGTTGAATCCGGGAGGGAGACCCAGTACTTC. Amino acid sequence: CSVESGRETQYF.

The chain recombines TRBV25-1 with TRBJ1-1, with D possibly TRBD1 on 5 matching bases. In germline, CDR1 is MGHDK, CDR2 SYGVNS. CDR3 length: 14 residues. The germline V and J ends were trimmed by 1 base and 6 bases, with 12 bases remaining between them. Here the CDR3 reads CASSESTGLSEAFF. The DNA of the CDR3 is TGTGCCAGCAGTGAATCTACAGGTCTTTCTGAAGCTTTCTTT.

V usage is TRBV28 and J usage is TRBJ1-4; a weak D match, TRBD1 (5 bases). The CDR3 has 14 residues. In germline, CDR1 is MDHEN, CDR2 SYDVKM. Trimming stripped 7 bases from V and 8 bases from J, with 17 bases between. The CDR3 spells CASIAQALGEKLFF. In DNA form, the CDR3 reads TGTGCCAGCATCGCACAGGCTTTGGGCGAAAAACTGTTTTTT.

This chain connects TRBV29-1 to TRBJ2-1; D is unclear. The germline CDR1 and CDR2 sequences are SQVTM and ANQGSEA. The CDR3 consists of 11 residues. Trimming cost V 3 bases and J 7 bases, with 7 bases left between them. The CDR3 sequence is CSVDLGNEQFF. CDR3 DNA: TGCAGCGTTGATTTGGGGAATGAGCAGTTCTTC.

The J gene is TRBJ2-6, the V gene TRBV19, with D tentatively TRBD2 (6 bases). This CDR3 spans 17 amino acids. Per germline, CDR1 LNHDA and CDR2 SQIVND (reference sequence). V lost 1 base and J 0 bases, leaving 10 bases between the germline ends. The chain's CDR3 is CASSIVGGNSGANVLTF. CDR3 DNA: TGTGCCAGTAGTATAGTTGGCGGGAACTCTGGGGCCAACGTCCTGACTTTC. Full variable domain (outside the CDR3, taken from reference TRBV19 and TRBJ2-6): DGGITQSPKYLFRKEGQNVTLSCEQNLNHDAMYWYRQDPGQGLRLIYYSQIVNDFQKGDIAEGYSVSREKKESFPLTVTSAQKNPTAFYLCASSIVGGNSGANVLTFGAGSRLTVL.

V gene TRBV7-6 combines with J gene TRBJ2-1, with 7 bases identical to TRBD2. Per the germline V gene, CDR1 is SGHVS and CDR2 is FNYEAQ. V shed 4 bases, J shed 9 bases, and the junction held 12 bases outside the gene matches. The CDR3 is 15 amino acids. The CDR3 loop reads CASSSSTNSGGEQFF. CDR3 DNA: TGTGCCAGCAGCTCCTCAACAAACTCGGGGGGTGAGCAGTTCTTC.

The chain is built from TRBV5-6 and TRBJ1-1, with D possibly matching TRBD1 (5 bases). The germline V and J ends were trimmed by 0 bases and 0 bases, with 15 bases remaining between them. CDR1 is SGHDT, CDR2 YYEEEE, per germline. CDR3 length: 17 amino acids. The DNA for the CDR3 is TGTGCCAGCAGCTTGGGGGGCGGACGGTCCATGAACACTGAAGCTTTCTTT. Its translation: CASSLGGGRSMNTEAFF.

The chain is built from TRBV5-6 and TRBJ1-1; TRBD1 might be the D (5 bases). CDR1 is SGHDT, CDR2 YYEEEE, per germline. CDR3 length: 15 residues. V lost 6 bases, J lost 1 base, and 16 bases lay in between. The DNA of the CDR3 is TGTGCCAGCACCCTCCCCGAGGGACCGAACACTGAAGCTTTCTTT. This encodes CASTLPEGPNTEAFF.

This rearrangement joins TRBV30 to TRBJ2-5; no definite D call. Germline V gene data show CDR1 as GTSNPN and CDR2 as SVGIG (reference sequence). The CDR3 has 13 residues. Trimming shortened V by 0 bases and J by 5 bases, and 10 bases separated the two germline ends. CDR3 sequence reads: CAWSVTDGETQYF. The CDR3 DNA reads TGTGCCTGGAGTGTAACCGACGGGGAGACCCAGTACTTC.

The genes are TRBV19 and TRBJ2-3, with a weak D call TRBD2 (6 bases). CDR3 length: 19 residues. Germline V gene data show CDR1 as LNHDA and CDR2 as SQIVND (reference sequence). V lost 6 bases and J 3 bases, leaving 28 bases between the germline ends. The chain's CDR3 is CASRHKPAGRGRRTDTQYF. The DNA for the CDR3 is TGTGCCAGTAGACACAAACCGGCGGGAAGGGGTCGTAGGACAGATACGCAGTATTTT. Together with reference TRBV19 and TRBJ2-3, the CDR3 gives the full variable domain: DGGITQSPKYLFRKEGQNVTLSCEQNLNHDAMYWYRQDPGQGLRLIYYSQIVNDFQKGDIAEGYSVSREKKESFPLTVTSAQKNPTAFYLCASRHKPAGRGRRTDTQYFGPGTRLTVL.

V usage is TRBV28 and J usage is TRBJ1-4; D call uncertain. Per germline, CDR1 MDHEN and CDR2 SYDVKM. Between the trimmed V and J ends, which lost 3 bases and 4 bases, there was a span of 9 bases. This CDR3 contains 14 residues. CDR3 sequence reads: CASSFLLSNEKLFF. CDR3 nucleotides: TGTGCCAGCAGTTTCCTCTTGAGTAATGAAAAACTGTTTTTT.

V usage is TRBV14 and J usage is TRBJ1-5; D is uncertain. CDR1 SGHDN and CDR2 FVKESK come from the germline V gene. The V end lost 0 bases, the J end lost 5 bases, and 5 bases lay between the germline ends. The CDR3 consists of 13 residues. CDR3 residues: CASSQDNDQPQHF. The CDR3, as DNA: TGTGCCAGCAGCCAAGATAACGATCAGCCCCAGCATTTT.

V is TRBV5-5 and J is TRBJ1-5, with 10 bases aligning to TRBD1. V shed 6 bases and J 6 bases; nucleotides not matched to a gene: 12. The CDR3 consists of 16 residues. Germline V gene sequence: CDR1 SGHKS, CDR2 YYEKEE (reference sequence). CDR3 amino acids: CASTVTGGDLFQPQHF. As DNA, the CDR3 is TGTGCCAGCACCGTGACAGGGGGCGATTTGTTTCAGCCCCAGCATTTT. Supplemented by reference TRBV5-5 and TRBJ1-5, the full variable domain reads DAGVTQSPTHLIKTRGQQVTLRCSPISGHKSVSWYQQVLGQGPQFIFQYYEKEERGRGNFPDRFSARQFPNYSSELNVNALLLGDSALYLCASTVTGGDLFQPQHFGDGTRLSIL.

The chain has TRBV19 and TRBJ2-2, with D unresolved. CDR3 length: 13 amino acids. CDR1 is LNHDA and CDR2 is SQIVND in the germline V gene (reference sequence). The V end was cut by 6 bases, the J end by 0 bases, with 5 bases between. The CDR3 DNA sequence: TGTGCCAGTAGGTTCGCGAACACCGGGGAGCTGTTTTTT. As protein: CASRFANTGELFF.

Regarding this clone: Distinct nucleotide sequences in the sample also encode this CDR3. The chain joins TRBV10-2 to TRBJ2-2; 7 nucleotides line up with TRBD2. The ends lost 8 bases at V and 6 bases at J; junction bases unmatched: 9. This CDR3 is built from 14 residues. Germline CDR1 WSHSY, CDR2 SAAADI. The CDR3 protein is CASDQGLESGELFF. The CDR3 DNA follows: TGCGCCAGCGACCAAGGACTAGAGTCCGGGGAGCTGTTTTTT.

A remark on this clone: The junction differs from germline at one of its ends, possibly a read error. CDR3 protein: CAISEGDTGELFF. DNA for the CDR3: TGTGCCATCAGTGAGGGCGACACCGGGGAGCTGTTTTTT. The V and J genes are TRBV6-4 and TRBJ2-2; D might be TRBD2 (5 bases). Looked up from germline, CDR1 is MRHNA and CDR2 is SNTAGT. This CDR3 spans 13 amino acids.

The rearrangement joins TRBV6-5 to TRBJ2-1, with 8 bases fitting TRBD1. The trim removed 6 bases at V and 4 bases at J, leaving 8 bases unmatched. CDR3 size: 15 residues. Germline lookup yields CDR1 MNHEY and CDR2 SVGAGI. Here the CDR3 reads CASRTGEFGYNEQFF. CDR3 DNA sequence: TGTGCCAGCAGGACAGGGGAATTTGGGTACAATGAGCAGTTCTTC.

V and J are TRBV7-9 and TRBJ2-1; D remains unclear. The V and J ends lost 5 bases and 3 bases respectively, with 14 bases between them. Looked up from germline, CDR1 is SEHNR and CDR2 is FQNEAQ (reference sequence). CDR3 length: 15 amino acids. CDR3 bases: TGTGCCAGCAGCGTGGACGGAAAACTCTACAATGAGCAGTTCTTC. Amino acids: CASSVDGKLYNEQFF.

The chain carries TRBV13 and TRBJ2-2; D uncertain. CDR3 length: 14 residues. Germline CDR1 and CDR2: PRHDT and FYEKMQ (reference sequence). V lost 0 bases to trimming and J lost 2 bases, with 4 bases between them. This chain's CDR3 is CASSLGINTGELFF. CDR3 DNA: TGTGCCAGCAGCTTAGGGATTAACACCGGGGAGCTGTTTTTT.

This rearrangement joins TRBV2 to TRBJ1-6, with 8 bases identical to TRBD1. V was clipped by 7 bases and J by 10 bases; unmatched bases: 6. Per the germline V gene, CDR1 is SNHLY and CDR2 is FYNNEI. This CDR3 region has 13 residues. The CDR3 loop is CASILQGDSPLHF. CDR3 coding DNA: TGTGCCAGCATACTACAGGGGGACTCACCCCTCCACTTT.

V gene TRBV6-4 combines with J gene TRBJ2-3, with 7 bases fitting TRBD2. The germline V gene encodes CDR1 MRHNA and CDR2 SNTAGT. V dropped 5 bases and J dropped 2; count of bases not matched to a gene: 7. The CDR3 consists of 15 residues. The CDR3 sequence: CASSFSGKNTDTQYF. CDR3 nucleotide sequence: TGTGCCAGCAGTTTCAGCGGGAAGAACACAGATACGCAGTATTTT.

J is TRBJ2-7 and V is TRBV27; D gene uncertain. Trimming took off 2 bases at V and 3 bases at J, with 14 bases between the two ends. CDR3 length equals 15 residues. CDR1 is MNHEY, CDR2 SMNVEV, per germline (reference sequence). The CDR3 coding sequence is TGTGCCAGCAGTTTAGCTCTGGGTATAGGCTACGAGCAGTACTTC. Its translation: CASSLALGIGYEQYF.

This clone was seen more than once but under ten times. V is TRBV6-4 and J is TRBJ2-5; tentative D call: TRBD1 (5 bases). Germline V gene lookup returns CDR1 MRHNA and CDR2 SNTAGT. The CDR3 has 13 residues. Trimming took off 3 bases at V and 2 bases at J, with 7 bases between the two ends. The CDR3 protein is CASSEQAQETQYF. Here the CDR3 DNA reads TGTGCCAGCAGTGAACAGGCTCAAGAGACCCAGTACTTC.

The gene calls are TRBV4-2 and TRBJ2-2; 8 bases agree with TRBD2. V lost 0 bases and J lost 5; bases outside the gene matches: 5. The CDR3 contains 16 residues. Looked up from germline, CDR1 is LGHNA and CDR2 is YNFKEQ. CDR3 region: CASSQDRAGVTGELFF. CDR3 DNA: TGTGCCAGCAGCCAAGATCGAGCGGGAGTAACCGGGGAGCTGTTTTTT.

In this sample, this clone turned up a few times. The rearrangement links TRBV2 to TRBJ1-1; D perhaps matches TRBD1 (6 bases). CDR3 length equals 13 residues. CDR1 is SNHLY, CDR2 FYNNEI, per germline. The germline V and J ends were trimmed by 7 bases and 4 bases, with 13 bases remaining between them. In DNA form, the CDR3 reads TGTGCCAGCACTCCCACAGGGCGCACTGAAGCTTTCTTT. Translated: CASTPTGRTEAFF.

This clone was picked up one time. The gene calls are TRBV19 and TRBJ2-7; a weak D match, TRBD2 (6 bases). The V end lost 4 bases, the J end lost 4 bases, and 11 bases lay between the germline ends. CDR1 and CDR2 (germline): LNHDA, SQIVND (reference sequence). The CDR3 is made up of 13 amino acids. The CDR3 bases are TGTGCCAGTAGTACATTCCTAGCGTACGAGCAGTACTTC. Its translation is CASSTFLAYEQYF. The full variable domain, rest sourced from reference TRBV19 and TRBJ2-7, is DGGITQSPKYLFRKEGQNVTLSCEQNLNHDAMYWYRQDPGQGLRLIYYSQIVNDFQKGDIAEGYSVSREKKESFPLTVTSAQKNPTAFYLCASSTFLAYEQYFGPGTRLTVT.

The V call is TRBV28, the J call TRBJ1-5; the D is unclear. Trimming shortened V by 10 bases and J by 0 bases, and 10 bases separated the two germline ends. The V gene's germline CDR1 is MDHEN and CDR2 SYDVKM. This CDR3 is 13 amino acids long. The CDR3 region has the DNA TGTGCCACCTGGAGGGATAGCAATCAGCCCCAGCATTTT. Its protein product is CATWRDSNQPQHF.